A selection of T cell receptor beta chains follows, all from one sample in a study of blood T cell repertoires in COVID-19. Generated by immunoSEQ multiplex PCR, the TCRdb table keeps only in-frame clones and is missing some. Of under 200,000 clones in the sample, more than 75% were seen once. Sequencing was carried out using peripheral blood. The receptor set was obtained from a man between 18 and 35 years old with active or convalescent COVID-19. The CDR3 runs from the conserved cysteine through the conserved F or W. Fields, in order: D gene, clone size, V gene, J gene, CDR3 protein, CDR3 DNA. A D gene is named only where the DNA matches it firmly. Clone size is given for some rows only: seen once, a few or many times, or a class if the clone is expanded.

D: TRBD1
size: -
V: TRBV28
J: TRBJ1-6
CDR3: CASSSRQGSNSPLHF
DNA: TGTGCCAGCAGCTCCCGACAGGGGAGTAATTCACCCCTCCACTTT

D: -
size: -
V: TRBV11-2
J: TRBJ2-2
CDR3: CASSSRGSFSAGELFF
DNA: TGTGCCAGCAGCTCCCGAGGGTCGTTCAGTGCCGGGGAGCTGTTTTTT

D: -
size: -
V: TRBV5-1
J: TRBJ2-5
CDR3: CASSPSWVRGETQYF
DNA: TGCGCCAGCAGCCCCTCCTGGGTCCGGGGAGAGACCCAGTACTTC

D: -
size: -
V: TRBV3-1/TRBV3-2
J: TRBJ1-6
CDR3: CASSQGGQSTNSPLHF
DNA: TGTGCCAGCAGCCAAGGAGGACAGTCTACGAATTCACCCCTCCACTTT

D: TRBD1
size: few
V: TRBV24-1
J: TRBJ1-2
CDR3: CATSERTGWGYTF
DNA: TGTGCCACCAGCGAGAGGACAGGGTGGGGCTACACCTTC

D: -
size: few
V: TRBV2
J: TRBJ2-1
CDR3: CASSERVGSNEQFF
DNA: TGTGCCAGCAGTGAGAGGGTAGGCAGCAATGAGCAGTTCTTC

D: -
size: few
V: TRBV11-2
J: TRBJ2-7
CDR3: CASSLALKYGQYF
DNA: TGTGCCAGCAGCTTAGCCCTGAAATACGGGCAGTACTTC

D: TRBD1
size: -
V: TRBV5-6
J: TRBJ1-5
CDR3: CASSFRQGGPQHF
DNA: TGTGCCAGCAGCTTCCGACAGGGCGGACCCCAGCATTTT

D: -
size: -
V: TRBV7-9
J: TRBJ1-1
CDR3: CASSLVFQGSEAFF
DNA: TGTGCCAGCAGCTTAGTGTTTCAGGGCTCAGAAGCTTTCTTT

D: -
size: -
V: TRBV18
J: TRBJ1-1
CDR3: CASSRRGGAGSSNTEAFF
DNA: TGTGCCAGCTCACGACGAGGCGGGGCAGGGTCTTCGAACACTGAAGCTTTCTTT

D: -
size: -
V: TRBV6-2/TRBV6-3
J: TRBJ1-1
CDR3: CASSHPPGRGTEAFF
DNA: TGTGCCAGCAGCCACCCACCAGGGCGTGGCACTGAAGCTTTCTTT

D: TRBD1
size: -
V: TRBV18
J: TRBJ1-5
CDR3: CASSRYPGQGTIQPQHF
DNA: TGTGCCAGCTCACGGTACCCGGGACAGGGTACGATTCAGCCCCAGCATTTT

D: -
size: -
V: TRBV10-2
J: TRBJ1-5
CDR3: CASSESINQPQHF
DNA: TGCGCCAGCAGTGAATCCATCAATCAGCCCCAGCATTTT

D: -
size: -
V: TRBV6-4
J: TRBJ2-2
CDR3: CASSSLAGPTGELFF
DNA: TGTGCCAGCAGTTCCTTGGCGGGACCCACCGGGGAGCTGTTTTTT

D: -
size: -
V: TRBV19
J: TRBJ1-3
CDR3: CASSYYRDGAGTIYF
DNA: TGTGCCAGTAGTTATTACCGGGACGGAGCGGGCACCATATATTTT

D: TRBD2
size: once
V: TRBV4-3
J: TRBJ2-2
CDR3: CASSLQRGGGTGELFF
DNA: TGCGCCAGCAGCCTCCAGCGGGGGGGAGGGACCGGGGAGCTGTTTTTT

D: TRBD1
size: once
V: TRBV7-7
J: TRBJ1-1
CDR3: CASSPIGQGSTEAFF
DNA: TGTGCCAGCAGCCCTATAGGACAGGGAAGCACTGAAGCTTTCTTT

D: TRBD1
size: -
V: TRBV12-5
J: TRBJ1-5
CDR3: CASAANRGEPQHF
DNA: TGTGCTAGTGCCGCCAACAGGGGGGAGCCCCAGCATTTT

D: -
size: -
V: TRBV7-9
J: TRBJ2-7
CDR3: CASSFQTGYKSYEQYF
DNA: TGTGCCAGCAGCTTCCAAACAGGGTATAAGTCCTACGAGCAGTACTTC

D: TRBD1
size: -
V: TRBV29-1
J: TRBJ1-2
CDR3: CSVVPQGQGGGYTF
DNA: TGCAGCGTTGTCCCCCAGGGACAGGGGGGGGGCTACACCTTC

D: TRBD2
size: -
V: TRBV5-1
J: TRBJ2-5
CDR3: CASSPPSGGGETQYF
DNA: TGCGCCAGCAGCCCACCTTCGGGGGGGGGAGAGACCCAGTACTTC

D: -
size: -
V: TRBV14
J: TRBJ2-7
CDR3: CASSHTGVLSEQYF
DNA: TGTGCCAGCAGCCATACAGGTGTCCTCTCCGAGCAGTACTTC

D: -
size: -
V: TRBV2
J: TRBJ1-5
CDR3: CASADSNQPQHF
DNA: TGTGCCAGCGCGGATAGCAATCAGCCCCAGCATTTT

D: TRBD2
size: -
V: TRBV7-2
J: TRBJ2-5
CDR3: CASSFGSGGALETQYF
DNA: TGTGCCAGCAGCTTTGGTAGCGGGGGGGCCTTGGAGACCCAGTACTTC

D: -
size: -
V: TRBV6-6
J: TRBJ2-1
CDR3: CASRYDSSYNEQFF
DNA: TGTGCCAGCAGGTATGACAGCTCCTACAATGAGCAGTTCTTC

D: -
size: -
V: TRBV5-4
J: TRBJ1-5
CDR3: CASSLDRAQPQHF
DNA: TGTGCCAGCAGCTTGGACAGGGCTCAGCCCCAGCATTTT

D: TRBD2
size: -
V: TRBV2
J: TRBJ2-5
CDR3: CASRGGETQYF
DNA: TGTGCCAGCAGGGGGGGGGAGACCCAGTACTTC

D: -
size: -
V: TRBV25-1
J: TRBJ1-1
CDR3: CASSDSDQTVTEAFF
DNA: TGTGCCAGCAGTGACAGCGACCAAACTGTCACTGAAGCTTTCTTT

D: -
size: -
V: TRBV7-8
J: TRBJ1-1
CDR3: CASSLASTGKAEAFF
DNA: TGTGCCAGCAGCTTAGCTTCGACAGGAAAGGCTGAAGCTTTCTTT

D: -
size: once
V: TRBV3-1/TRBV3-2
J: TRBJ1-1
CDR3: CASSQGTAGNTEAFF
DNA: TGTGCCAGCAGCCAAGGGACGGCGGGAAACACTGAAGCTTTCTTT

D: TRBD2
size: -
V: TRBV10-3
J: TRBJ2-7
CDR3: CAAAGESSYEQYF
DNA: TGTGCCGCAGCGGGGGAAAGTTCCTACGAGCAGTACTTC

D: TRBD1
size: -
V: TRBV24-1
J: TRBJ1-2
CDR3: CATSDTIGTGAGYGYTF
DNA: TGTGCCACCAGTGACACCATCGGAACAGGGGCCGGCTATGGCTACACCTTC

D: TRBD1
size: -
V: TRBV6-5
J: TRBJ1-4
CDR3: CASRPGQGNEKLFF
DNA: TGTGCCAGCAGGCCGGGACAGGGAAATGAAAAACTGTTTTTT

D: TRBD1
size: -
V: TRBV4-1
J: TRBJ2-3
CDR3: CASSPGTGGTDTQYF
DNA: TGCGCCAGCAGCCCTGGGACAGGGGGCACAGATACGCAGTATTTT

D: TRBD2
size: -
V: TRBV4-2
J: TRBJ2-7
CDR3: CASSPDPAGFSSYEQYF
DNA: TGTGCCAGCAGCCCAGATCCAGCGGGGTTTAGCTCTTACGAGCAGTACTTC

D: -
size: -
V: TRBV12-3/TRBV12-4
J: TRBJ2-5
CDR3: CASQANPQETQYF
DNA: TGTGCCTCCCAAGCAAATCCGCAAGAGACCCAGTACTTC

D: -
size: once
V: TRBV11-2
J: TRBJ1-1
CDR3: CASSPSGGTEAFF
DNA: TGTGCCAGCAGCCCTTCCGGGGGCACTGAAGCTTTCTTT

D: TRBD1
size: -
V: TRBV14
J: TRBJ1-1
CDR3: CASSQVVKYFTRGQDTEAFF
DNA: TGTGCCAGCAGCCAAGTTGTGAAATATTTTACGAGGGGGCAGGACACTGAAGCTTTCTTT

D: TRBD2
size: once
V: TRBV10-3
J: TRBJ2-1
CDR3: CAISESKSGISNEQFF
DNA: TGTGCCATCAGTGAGTCGAAGAGCGGGATCTCTAATGAGCAGTTCTTC

D: -
size: -
V: TRBV10-3
J: TRBJ1-1
CDR3: CAISDGLAGAFF
DNA: TGTGCCATCAGTGACGGGCTAGCGGGAGCTTTCTTT

D: -
size: -
V: TRBV4-1
J: TRBJ2-4
CDR3: CASSQPQGTIAKNIQYF
DNA: TGCGCCAGCAGCCAACCCCAGGGGACAATAGCCAAAAACATTCAGTACTTC

D: TRBD2
size: -
V: TRBV2
J: TRBJ2-1
CDR3: CASRVLAGAYNEQFF
DNA: TGTGCCAGCAGGGTACTAGCGGGAGCCTACAATGAGCAGTTCTTC

D: TRBD2
size: few
V: TRBV11-2
J: TRBJ2-1
CDR3: CASSSRGLAGVSYNEQFF
DNA: TGTGCCAGCAGCTCCCGAGGACTAGCGGGAGTGTCCTACAATGAGCAGTTCTTC

D: TRBD1
size: -
V: TRBV6-5
J: TRBJ1-4
CDR3: CEVARDRAKKLFF
DNA: TGTGAGGTTGCTCGGGACAGGGCTAAAAAACTGTTTTTT

D: TRBD2
size: once
V: TRBV4-1
J: TRBJ2-3
CDR3: CASSQELAGADTQYF
DNA: TGCGCCAGCAGCCAAGAACTAGCGGGGGCAGATACGCAGTATTTT

D: -
size: -
V: TRBV4-3
J: TRBJ2-3
CDR3: CASSQEGARVTDTQYF
DNA: TGCGCCAGCAGCCAAGAGGGGGCGCGAGTCACAGATACGCAGTATTTT

D: -
size: few
V: TRBV12-5
J: TRBJ2-2
CDR3: CASGFFQNTGELFF
DNA: TGTGCTAGTGGTTTTTTCCAGAACACCGGGGAGCTGTTTTTT

D: TRBD1
size: -
V: TRBV24-1
J: TRBJ2-7
CDR3: CATSDSGQGARIYEQYF
DNA: TGTGCCACCAGTGATTCGGGACAGGGGGCGAGGATCTACGAGCAGTACTTC

D: -
size: -
V: TRBV5-1
J: TRBJ2-5
CDR3: CASSLARGSLGGETQYF
DNA: TGCGCCAGCAGCTTGGCCCGGGGGTCTCTGGGTGGAGAGACCCAGTACTTC

D: -
size: few
V: TRBV28
J: TRBJ1-5
CDR3: CAIESVPNQPQHF
DNA: TGTGCCATCGAATCGGTTCCCAATCAGCCCCAGCATTTT

D: TRBD2
size: few
V: TRBV7-8
J: TRBJ2-1
CDR3: CASSSPVVAGTYNEQFF
DNA: TGTGCCAGCAGCTCCCCTGTGGTAGCGGGTACCTACAATGAGCAGTTCTTC

D: TRBD2
size: -
V: TRBV19
J: TRBJ2-3
CDR3: CATAPSGSPDTQYF
DNA: TGTGCCACCGCCCCCAGCGGGAGCCCAGATACGCAGTATTTT